These 23 T cell receptor beta chains were sequenced from one sample in a study of blood T cell repertoires in COVID-19 (dated by TCRdb to the early 2020s). The method behind the library was the immunoSEQ multiplex PCR assay. What TCRdb holds here is the immuneACCESS table cut down to in-frame rearrangements. Part of the clones is not present; checked against another copy, under half of the missing clones reflect an unresolved V gene, and the others are unexplained. Within this sample are a few hundred thousand clones, with around 90% of them counted one time only. Around 15% of the sample is held by the ten biggest clonotypes. Sample: PBMCs or T cells enriched from blood (not recorded which). The receptors come from a woman in her 50s with acute COVID-19.

The rearrangement joins TRBV19 to TRBJ2-4, with D possibly TRBD1 on 6 matching bases. Trimming removed 3 bases at V and 3 bases at J, with 18 bases between. Germline-derived CDR1 and CDR2 are LNHDA and SQIVND (reference sequence). This CDR3 contains 17 residues. The CDR3 here is CASSIPHLQQGKNIQYF. In nucleotides, the CDR3 is TGTGCCAGTAGTATCCCGCACCTTCAACAGGGCAAAAACATTCAGTACTTC.

This chain links TRBV6-4 with TRBJ1-1; D not certain. The ends were cut back, 6 bases at V and 1 base at J, with 9 bases in the middle. Germline-derived CDR1 and CDR2 are MRHNA and SNTAGT. CDR3 length: 13 amino acids. The DNA of the CDR3 is TGTGCCAGCAGAGCGCGGGAGAACACTGAAGCTTTCTTT. Its protein is CASRARENTEAFF.

This chain uses TRBV24-1 with TRBJ2-5; D may be TRBD1 (5 bases). Trimming shortened V by 3 bases and J by 4 bases, and 14 bases separated the two germline ends. Germline V gene lookup returns CDR1 KGHDR and CDR2 SFDVKD. The CDR3 is 15 amino acids. CDR3 DNA sequence: TGTGCCACCAGTGATCCCAGGGTTAAATCAGAGACCCAGTACTTC. Translating it yields CATSDPRVKSETQYF.

The chain joins TRBV19 to TRBJ1-4; 10 bases are shared with TRBD1. The CDR3 spans 16 residues. The germline gives CDR1 LNHDA, CDR2 SQIVND (reference sequence). Trimming took 7 bases from V and 2 from J; bases not matched to a gene: 7. CDR3 protein: CASNPGQGNTNEKLFF. CDR3 DNA: TGTGCCAGTAATCCGGGACAGGGGAACACTAATGAAAAACTGTTTTTT.

The chain links TRBV4-2 to TRBJ1-2; no clear D. Germline CDR1 reads LGHNA; CDR2 reads YNFKEQ. This CDR3 is 16 amino acids long. V was shortened by 0 bases and J by 0 bases, with 11 bases between the two germline ends. The CDR3 region has the DNA TGTGCCAGCAGCCAAGATGGGCCCGTAGCTAACTATGGCTACACCTTC. This translates into CASSQDGPVANYGYTF.

DNA for the CDR3: TGCGCCAGCAGCCCCGGACAGAAAAATGAAAAACTGTTTTTT. Translation gives CASSPGQKNEKLFF. The chain is built from TRBV5-1 and TRBJ1-4, with D possibly TRBD1 on 6 matching bases. The CDR3 runs to 14 residues. Germline V gene data show CDR1 as SGHRS and CDR2 as YFSETQ. V lost 4 bases and J 5 bases, leaving 12 bases between the germline ends.

The chain couples TRBV7-9 to TRBJ2-7; 9 nucleotides line up with TRBD1. V dropped 5 bases and J dropped 5; count of bases not matched to a gene: 10. The CDR3 has 15 amino acids. Per germline, CDR1 SEHNR and CDR2 FQNEAQ (reference sequence). The CDR3 sequence: CASSPMRDRVHEQYF. Here the CDR3 DNA reads TGTGCCAGCAGCCCCATGCGGGACAGGGTCCACGAGCAGTACTTC.

The chain is built from TRBV27 and TRBJ1-1; tentative D call: TRBD1 (5 bases). There are 15 residues in the CDR3. Germline V gives CDR1 MNHEY, CDR2 SMNVEV (reference sequence). V was clipped by 3 bases and J by 4 bases, with 15 bases between them. The CDR3 bases are TGTGCCAGCAGTTTTATCACAGGAGATTTCACTGAAGCTTTCTTT. It codes for CASSFITGDFTEAFF.

This clone has a handful of counts. The CDR3: CASTPPRGPQYF. DNA of the CDR3: TGTGCCAGCACCCCCCCGAGGGGGCCCCAGTACTTC. J is TRBJ2-5 and V is TRBV28; 7 bases agree with TRBD1. Germline CDR1 and CDR2: MDHEN and SYDVKM. This CDR3 is 12 amino acids long. The junction had 8 bases not matched to a gene; V was cut back by 7 bases and J by 9 bases.

The chain employs TRBV10-3 and TRBJ1-1; 8 nucleotides agree with TRBD1. In germline, CDR1 is ENHRY, CDR2 SYGVKD. J gave up 12 bases and V 0 bases, and 9 bases lay outside the gene matches. The CDR3 consists of 14 residues. CDR3 bases: TGTGCCATCAGTGAGTCCGACAGGGGTGGGGAAACTTTCTTT. Encoded protein: CAISESDRGGETFF.

The CDR3 is CASGAPGTSAYNEQFF. DNA of the CDR3: TGTGCTAGTGGAGCCCCCGGGACTAGCGCTTACAATGAGCAGTTCTTC. The chain carries TRBV12-5 and TRBJ2-1, with 10 bases lining up with TRBD2. Germline V gene data show CDR1 as LGHNT and CDR2 as FRNRAP. This CDR3 contains 16 residues. With V trimmed by 6 bases and J by 4 bases, 9 bases remained unmatched.

The gene calls are TRBV5-1 and TRBJ1-1; TRBD1 agrees at 9 bases. The V segment lost 5 bases and the J segment 10 bases; nucleotides outside the gene matches: 9. CDR3 length equals 13 residues. Germline CDR1 and CDR2: SGHRS and YFSETQ. CDR3 residues: CASREGQGRSAFF. In DNA form, the CDR3 reads TGCGCCAGCAGAGAAGGACAGGGGAGGTCAGCTTTCTTT.

A word on this clone: Other nucleotide sequences in the sample specify the same CDR3. The chain has TRBV7-2 and TRBJ2-3; 7 bases line up with TRBD1. This CDR3 has 14 residues. Germline loops: CDR1 SGHTA, CDR2 FQGNSA. The V segment lost 3 bases and the J segment 4 bases; nucleotides outside the gene matches: 4. The CDR3 coding sequence is TGTGCCAGCAGCTTTGGACAGGTGGCAGATACGCAGTATTTT. Translation: CASSFGQVADTQYF.

This clone is a singleton in its sample. The genes are TRBV7-3 and TRBJ2-1, with 12 bases identical to TRBD1. This CDR3 is 19 amino acids long. CDR1 SGHTA and CDR2 FQGTGA come from the germline V gene. The V gene end was trimmed by 2 bases and the J gene end by 0 bases; junction bases not matched to a gene: 8. The CDR3 nucleotides read TGTGCCAGCAGCTTAGAGGGACAGGGGGCACTAAGCTCCTACAATGAGCAGTTCTTC. Residues: CASSLEGQGALSSYNEQFF.

The rearrangement joins TRBV6-2 or TRBV6-3 to TRBJ2-2; 8 positions match TRBD2. CDR1 MNHEY and CDR2 SVGEGT come from the germline V gene. This CDR3 has 15 amino acids. The junction had 7 bases not matched to a gene; V was cut back by 6 bases and J by 4 bases. CDR3 in DNA: TGTGCCAGCAGCCGTGGGACTAGTTTCACCGGGGAGCTGTTTTTT. It yields the protein CASSRGTSFTGELFF.

This chain connects TRBV5-4 to TRBJ1-2, with no clear D. Trimming took 3 bases from V and 4 from J, leaving 22 bases between them. This CDR3 is built from 17 residues. Germline CDR1 and CDR2: SGHNT and YYREEE (reference sequence). For the CDR3, the DNA is TGTGCCAGCAGCTCCAATGTGGGCCCCGAACCTTCCTATGGCTACACCTTC. This encodes CASSSNVGPEPSYGYTF.

V and J are TRBV9 and TRBJ1-1, with TRBD1 identical over 9 bases. V shed 0 bases and J 2 bases; nucleotides not matched to a gene: 11. Germline V gives CDR1 SGDLS, CDR2 YYNGEE. The CDR3 spans 18 residues. CDR3 residues: CASSVATGTGPYNTEAFF. CDR3 in DNA: TGTGCCAGCAGCGTAGCTACTGGGACAGGGCCCTACAACACTGAAGCTTTCTTT. The full variable domain, with the rest looked up from reference TRBV9 and TRBJ1-1, is DSGVTQTPKHLITATGQRVTLRCSPRSGDLSVYWYQQSLDQGLQFLIQYYNGEERAKGNILERFSAQQFPDLHSELNLSSLELGDSALYFCASSVATGTGPYNTEAFFGQGTRLTVV.

Only one count was recorded for this clone. This chain links TRBV6-5 with TRBJ2-7; 9 positions match TRBD2. Trimming took 7 bases from V and 0 from J; bases not matched to a gene: 4. The CDR3 runs 14 residues. Germline values: CDR1 MNHEY, CDR2 SVGAGI. The CDR3: CASKPGLASYEQYF. For the CDR3, the DNA is TGTGCCAGCAAACCGGGACTAGCCTCCTACGAGCAGTACTTC.

V usage is TRBV11-2 and J usage is TRBJ1-2; 7 bases are shared with TRBD1. Germline-derived CDR1 and CDR2 are SGHAT and FQNNGV. Trimming cost V 3 bases and J 1 base; bases outside gene matches: 8. This CDR3 contains 16 residues. This CDR3 is CASSFHRDSRNYGYTF. The CDR3 DNA reads as TGTGCCAGCAGCTTCCACCGGGACAGCCGTAACTATGGCTACACCTTC.

J is TRBJ1-1 and V is TRBV4-1; D not certain. The CDR3 runs to 16 residues. Germline CDR1 is MGHRA and CDR2 is YSYEKL. The ends were cut back, 1 base at V and 1 base at J, with 13 bases in the middle. CDR3 loop: CASSQVLGRGNTEAFF. As DNA, the CDR3 is TGCGCCAGCAGCCAAGTGTTAGGGCGGGGGAACACTGAAGCTTTCTTT.

This chain uses TRBV7-9 with TRBJ2-7; no clear D gene. The germline V gene encodes CDR1 SEHNR and CDR2 FQNEAQ (reference sequence). This CDR3 is 13 amino acids long. V was trimmed by 3 bases and J by 2 bases, leaving 8 bases between them. This chain's CDR3 is CASSFGGTYEQYF. CDR3 DNA: TGTGCCAGCAGCTTTGGCGGAACCTACGAGCAGTACTTC.

J is TRBJ2-1 and V is TRBV7-3; maybe TRBD1 (6 bases). The CDR3 runs to 14 residues. V was shortened by 1 base and J by 6 bases, with 10 bases between the two germline ends. Looked up from germline, CDR1 is SGHTA and CDR2 is FQGTGA. The CDR3 DNA reads as TGTGCCAGCAGCTTAAACCAGGGGATCAATGAGCAGTTCTTC. Translated: CASSLNQGINEQFF.

J is TRBJ2-7 and V is TRBV7-9, with 8 positions matching TRBD1. The CDR3 runs to 15 residues. Losses at the gene ends were 5 bases for V and 3 bases for J; bases not matched to a gene: 9. Germline loops: CDR1 SEHNR, CDR2 FQNEAQ (reference sequence). CDR3: CASSPVGQGLYEQYF. CDR3 bases: TGTGCCAGCAGCCCCGTAGGACAGGGACTCTACGAGCAGTACTTC.